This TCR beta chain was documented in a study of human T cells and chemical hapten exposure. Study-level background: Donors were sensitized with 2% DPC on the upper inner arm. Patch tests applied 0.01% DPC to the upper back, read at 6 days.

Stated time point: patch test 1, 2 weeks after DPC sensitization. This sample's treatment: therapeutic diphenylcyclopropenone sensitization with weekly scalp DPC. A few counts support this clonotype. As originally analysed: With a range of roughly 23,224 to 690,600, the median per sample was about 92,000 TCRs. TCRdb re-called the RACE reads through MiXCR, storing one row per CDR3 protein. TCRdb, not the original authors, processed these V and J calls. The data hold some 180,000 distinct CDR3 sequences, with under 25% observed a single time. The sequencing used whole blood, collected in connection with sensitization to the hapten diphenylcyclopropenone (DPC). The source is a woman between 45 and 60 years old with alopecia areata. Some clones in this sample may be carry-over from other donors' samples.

The chain's CDR3 is CASSVEQETQYF. DNA of the CDR3: TGCGCCAGCAGCGTTGAACAAGAGACCCAGTACTTC. The chain couples TRBV5-1 to TRBJ2-5; D gene uncertain. In germline, CDR1 is SGHRS, CDR2 YFSETQ. V was trimmed by 4 bases and J by 2 bases, leaving 6 bases between them. This CDR3 comprises 12 residues.